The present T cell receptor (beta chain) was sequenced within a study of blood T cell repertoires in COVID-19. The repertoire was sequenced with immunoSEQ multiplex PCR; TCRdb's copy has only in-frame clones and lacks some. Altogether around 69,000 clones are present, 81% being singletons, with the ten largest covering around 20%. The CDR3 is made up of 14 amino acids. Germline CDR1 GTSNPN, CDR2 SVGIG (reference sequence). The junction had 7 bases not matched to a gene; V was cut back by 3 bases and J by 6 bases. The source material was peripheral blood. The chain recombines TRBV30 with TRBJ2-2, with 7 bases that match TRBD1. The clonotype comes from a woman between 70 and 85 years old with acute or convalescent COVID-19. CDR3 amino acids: CAWRDRNFAGELFF. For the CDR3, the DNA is TGTGCCTGGAGGGACAGGAACTTTGCCGGGGAGCTGTTTTTT.